This is a list of T cell receptor beta chains from one sample in a study of regulatory T cells in long-lasting Graves disease. MiXCR was run by TCRdb on the multiplex PCR reads, yielding one entry per CDR3 protein. This table has 350,000 to 500,000 distinct CDR3 sequences, roughly a fifth appearing once. The source material was peripheral blood mononuclear cells (PBMCs), sampled when the disease was refractory, from a patient treated with antithyroid drugs. Source of these receptors: a female donor with Graves disease. Both conserved end residues are part of each CDR3. The order of the fields is clone size, J gene, D gene, V gene, CDR3 protein, CDR3 DNA. The D gene is left open where the match is weak. The size of a clone is reported for some rows only, either as once, few or many, or as a class for expanded clones.

size: many
J: TRBJ1-2
D: NA
V: TRBV5-4
CDR3: CASSTTDYDGYTF
DNA: TGTGCCAGCTCAACCACAGATTATGATGGCTACACCTTC

size: NA
J: TRBJ2-7
D: NA
V: TRBV20-1
CDR3: CSARTGSEQYF
DNA: TGCAGTGCTAGGACAGGTTCCGAGCAGTATTTC

size: few
J: TRBJ2-3
D: TRBD2
V: TRBV2
CDR3: CASRGLARTDTQYF
DNA: TGTGCCAGCAGGGGACTAGCTCGCACAGATACGCAGTATTTT

size: NA
J: TRBJ2-7
D: NA
V: TRBV5-5
CDR3: CASSRGGIGYEQYF
DNA: TGTGCCAGCAGCCGAGGAGGAATTGGCTACGAGCAGTACTTC

size: NA
J: TRBJ2-3
D: TRBD1
V: TRBV9
CDR3: CASSVEGQGSADTQYF
DNA: TGTGCCAGCAGCGTAGAGGGACAGGGGAGCGCAGATACGCAGTATTTT

size: few
J: TRBJ1-1
D: NA
V: TRBV4-1
CDR3: CASSHKSTNTEAFF
DNA: TGCGCCAGCAGCCATAAATCCACGAACACTGAAGCTTTCTTT

size: many
J: TRBJ2-7
D: TRBD1
V: TRBV27
CDR3: CASSDRGAPGEQYF
DNA: TGTGCCAGCAGTGACAGGGGCGCCCCCGGCGAGCAGTACTTC

size: few
J: TRBJ2-7
D: NA
V: TRBV18
CDR3: CASSPPAEYFYEQYF
DNA: TGTGCCAGCTCACCCCCCGCAGAGTATTTCTACGAGCAGTACTTC

size: many
J: TRBJ1-1
D: TRBD1
V: TRBV30
CDR3: CAWSRGTGSTEAFF
DNA: TGTGCCTGGAGCCGTGGGACAGGGAGCACTGAAGCTTTCTTT

size: NA
J: TRBJ1-4
D: NA
V: TRBV4-1
CDR3: CASSQGGGIGEKLLF
DNA: TGCGCCAGCAGCCAAGGGGGGGGGATTGGTGAAAAACTGCTTTTT

size: many
J: TRBJ1-5
D: NA
V: TRBV27
CDR3: CASSPFSTGNQPQHF
DNA: TGTGCCAGCAGTCCATTTTCGACTGGGAATCAGCCCCAGCATTTT

size: many
J: TRBJ2-5
D: TRBD1
V: TRBV28
CDR3: CASSPGTGGRETQYF
DNA: TGTGCCAGCAGTCCCGGGACAGGGGGTCGGGAGACCCAGTACTTC

size: few
J: TRBJ2-5
D: NA
V: TRBV3-1
CDR3: CASSRIGSSRQETQYF
DNA: TGTGCCAGCAGCCGCATAGGGTCTTCCCGCCAAGAGACCCAGTACTTC

size: many
J: TRBJ2-7
D: TRBD2
V: TRBV5-1
CDR3: CASSTGTSGTVEQYF
DNA: TGCGCCAGCAGCACGGGGACTAGCGGGACGGTCGAGCAGTACTTC

size: many
J: TRBJ1-4
D: NA
V: TRBV10-3
CDR3: CAISATGLSTNEKLFF
DNA: TGTGCCATCAGCGCGACAGGTTTATCTACTAATGAAAAACTGTTTTTT

size: few
J: TRBJ1-5
D: NA
V: TRBV15
CDR3: CATSRDSGRGQPQHF
DNA: TGTGCCACCAGCAGAGATAGCGGGCGAGGTCAGCCCCAGCATTTT

size: few
J: TRBJ2-1
D: NA
V: TRBV28
CDR3: CASSSAGLHNEQFF
DNA: TGTGCCAGCAGTTCAGCCGGGCTACACAATGAGCAGTTCTTC

size: few
J: TRBJ1-4
D: NA
V: TRBV5-6
CDR3: CASSLFGVSNEKLFF
DNA: TGTGCCAGCAGCTTGTTCGGGGTTTCTAATGAAAAACTGTTTTTT

size: many
J: TRBJ1-1
D: NA
V: TRBV20-1
CDR3: CSARPYRENTEAFF
DNA: TGCAGTGCTAGGCCATATCGGGAGAACACTGAAGCTTTCTTT

size: many
J: TRBJ2-7
D: NA
V: TRBV2
CDR3: CASSNRENPYEQYF
DNA: TGTGCCAGCAGTAACAGGGAAAACCCCTACGAGCAGTACTTC

size: few
J: TRBJ1-1
D: NA
V: TRBV19
CDR3: CASSPVPGQKRTEAFF
DNA: TGTGCCAGTAGTCCTGTCCCAGGACAGAAGAGGACTGAAGCTTTCTTT

size: NA
J: TRBJ2-2
D: NA
V: TRBV5-1
CDR3: CASSKGLVGGNTGELFF
DNA: TGCGCCAGCAGCAAAGGACTCGTGGGGGGTAACACCGGGGAGCTGTTTTTT

size: NA
J: TRBJ2-5
D: NA
V: TRBV3-1
CDR3: CASTPLGSQTQYF
DNA: TGTGCCAGCACCCCCCTGGGTAGCCAGACCCAGTACTTC

size: few
J: TRBJ2-5
D: TRBD2
V: TRBV5-4
CDR3: CASSQISGRRETQYF
DNA: TGTGCCAGCAGCCAAATTAGCGGGAGGAGAGAGACCCAGTACTTC

size: NA
J: TRBJ1-4
D: NA
V: TRBV28
CDR3: CASSLVGDNEKLFF
DNA: TGTGCCAGCAGTTTAGTCGGGGATAATGAAAAACTGTTTTTT

size: few
J: TRBJ2-5
D: NA
V: TRBV5-1
CDR3: CASSAPQGGETQYF
DNA: TGCGCCAGCAGCGCGCCTCAGGGCGGGGAGACCCAGTACTTC

size: many
J: TRBJ1-4
D: TRBD1
V: TRBV12-3/TRBV12-4
CDR3: CASSSTGVSTNEKLFF
DNA: TGTGCCAGCAGTTCGACAGGGGTGTCGACTAATGAAAAACTGTTTTTT

size: many
J: TRBJ2-7
D: TRBD1
V: TRBV28
CDR3: CASSGRLKGTGDYEQYF
DNA: TGTGCCAGCAGCGGGCGCTTGAAGGGGACAGGGGACTACGAGCAGTACTTC

size: NA
J: TRBJ2-1
D: TRBD2
V: TRBV6-5
CDR3: CASSYSQREAYNEQFF
DNA: TGTGCCAGCAGTTACTCACAGCGGGAGGCTTACAATGAGCAGTTCTTC

size: many
J: TRBJ2-2
D: TRBD2
V: TRBV28
CDR3: CASTPAGGTGELFF
DNA: TGTGCCAGCACCCCGGCGGGGGGAACCGGGGAGCTGTTTTTT

size: NA
J: TRBJ2-1
D: NA
V: TRBV11-2
CDR3: CASSFAHGEQFF
DNA: TGTGCCAGCAGCTTTGCTCACGGTGAGCAGTTCTTC

size: NA
J: TRBJ1-2
D: TRBD1
V: TRBV7-9
CDR3: CASSTPGQGTGYTF
DNA: TGTGCCAGCAGCACCCCGGGACAGGGGACTGGCTACACCTTC

size: few
J: TRBJ2-7
D: TRBD1
V: TRBV29-1
CDR3: CSLRTGDGEQYF
DNA: TGCAGCCTCAGGACAGGGGATGGCGAGCAGTACTTC

size: NA
J: TRBJ1-4
D: NA
V: TRBV4-1
CDR3: CASSRRQTTNEKLFF
DNA: TGCGCCAGCAGCCGGAGGCAGACAACTAATGAAAAACTGTTTTTT

size: NA
J: TRBJ2-7
D: NA
V: TRBV6-1
CDR3: CASRRTAPYEQYF
DNA: TGTGCCAGCAGACGCACAGCGCCCTACGAGCAGTACTTC

size: many
J: TRBJ1-4
D: NA
V: TRBV7-9
CDR3: CASSLRGLNEKLFF
DNA: TGTGCCAGCAGCTTAAGGGGATTGAATGAAAAACTGTTTTTT